The T cell receptor beta chain under discussion was sequenced for a study of neurological immune-mediated disorders (dated by TCRdb to between 2019 and 2020). Background for the entire study: Among the 34 multiple sclerosis patients, relapsing-remitting MS was present in approximately 31 and secondary progressive MS was present in 3. Peripheral blood TCR-beta repertoires from HTLV-I-associated myelopathy (HAM/TSP) patients, multiple sclerosis patients and healthy controls were compared by UMI-based sequencing. Alongside PBMC samples, the set of some 98 TCR-beta libraries contained longitudinal samples, technical triplicates, and paired CD4+ and CD8+ T-cell subsets that had been sorted. The cohort comprised some 71 subjects: about 15 HAM/TSP patients, some 34 multiple sclerosis patients and around 20 healthy controls.

Broad study findings and their caveats: No association of the MS cluster with clinical or MRI features was observed, and the need for larger cohorts was stated by the authors. In phylogenetic analysis, the repertoires of 18 of 34 MS patients grouped into a cluster of related CDR3 sequences, which suggests a possible signature at the repertoire level. TCR clonal expansion was highest in HAM/TSP patients and lowest in MS patients, with MS patients falling below even healthy controls. No identical CDR3 amino acid sequences were found to be shared among expanded clones across subjects, suggesting that TCR-beta repertoires were private in all groups.

This clonotype was counted ten times or more. This clone's antigen is unknown. Base qualities were left out, and no much larger clone turns up one base away. For unsorted PBMC libraries, 2 million PBMCs were used after storage in RNAlater at -80 degrees C until RNA extraction. Multiple sclerosis patients were enrolled in a US clinical protocol evaluating disease progression by magnetic resonance imaging. Peripheral blood was subjected to Ficoll-Hypaque density gradient centrifugation to isolate PBMCs, which were then cryopreserved in liquid nitrogen. cDNA was synthesized by template-switch 5'RACE using a primer carrying a 10-nucleotide random unique molecular identifier by which each TCR transcript was tagged. Over 180 million TCR-beta sequences, covering 15-18 subjects, were produced in each sequencing run. Total RNA was extracted with the RNeasy kit. Using the KAPA Real-time Library Amplification kit, TCR-beta VDJ regions were amplified with primers for the TCR constant region and the 5'RACE anchor. Sample indexes and Illumina adaptors were added in a first PCR, after which library yield was increased in a second PCR. After Ampure bead purification, the roughly 650 bp TCR product was size-selected on a 2% E-gel SizeSelection system. Before pooling, library quality was checked on a Bioanalyzer, concentration was measured with Qubit, and libraries were quantified with the Kapa Library Quantification kit. Libraries were sequenced paired-end 2 x 150 bp on an Illumina HiSeq 2500. To increase sequence diversity, roughly 24-32% phiX was spiked into each library pool. Regarding the original processing steps: Quality-filtered reads were processed with the UMI-based MiGEC pipeline, and over 80% of raw TCR sequences were removed by the MiGEC pipeline during error correction. VDJ genes were aligned to IMGT germline references, and each clonotype was defined by a unique CDR3 amino acid sequence together with V-J genes. Clonal expansion, Shannon diversity and CDR3 relatedness (CalcPairwiseDistances, ClusterSamples) were evaluated with VDJtools, and phylogenetic trees were built with CLCbio workbench. Clones with at least 8 unique UMIs were defined as expanded, with this threshold being based on coefficient-of-variation modelling across technical triplicates. TCRdb reanalyzed the raw reads on its own, using fastp at Q25 for trimming and MiXCR for clone calling, and kept in-frame beta chains. Each entry merges the rows of one CDR3 protein and shows their most common DNA and genes. TCRdb, not the authors, supplied the V and J calls. The sample table records 45,000 to 65,000 distinct CDR3 sequences; 3% to 4% of these occur just once. The ten largest clones take up 5.5% to 6.5% of the sample.

The origin of this receptor is a man aged 35-49 years with multiple sclerosis. Sequencing was performed on PBMCs.

The CDR3 in this case is CASSLTPGGTSGRTDTQYF. The bases are TGTGCCAGCAGCTTAACCCCTGGGGGGACTAGCGGACGCACAGATACGCAGTATTTT. This chain joins TRBV7-6 to TRBJ2-3, and TRBD2 aligns with 11 junction nucleotides. CDR1 is given as SGHVS and CDR2 as FNYEAQ, both from the germline V gene. Germline trimming: 2 bases from V, 1 base from J; junction bases outside gene matches: 11. From its cysteine to its phenylalanine, the CDR3 spans 19 amino acids. Kept here is only the CDR3 DNA, which spans 57 bases and is read in frame from base 1.